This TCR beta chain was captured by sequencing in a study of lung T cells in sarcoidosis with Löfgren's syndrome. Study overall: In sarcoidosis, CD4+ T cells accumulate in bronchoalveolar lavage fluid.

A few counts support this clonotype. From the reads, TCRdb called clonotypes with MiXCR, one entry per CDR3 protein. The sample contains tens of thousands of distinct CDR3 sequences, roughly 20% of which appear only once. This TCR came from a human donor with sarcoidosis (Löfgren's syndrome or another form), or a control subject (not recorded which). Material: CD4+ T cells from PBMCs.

CDR3 sequence reads: CASNVGISYGYTF. In nucleotides, the CDR3 is TGTGCCAGCAACGTGGGGATTTCCTATGGCTACACCTTC. The rearrangement links TRBV2 to TRBJ1-2; no clear D. V was clipped by 7 bases and J by 4 bases, with 13 bases between them. Germline V gene lookup returns CDR1 SNHLY and CDR2 FYNNEI. The CDR3 sequence is 13 residues long.